This paragraph reports one T cell receptor (beta chain). The record originates from a study of blood T cell repertoires in COVID-19. Data came from immunoSEQ multiplex PCR; TCRdb stores just in-frame clones and leaves some out. The data contain tens of thousands of clones, 87% of them singletons. Per germline, CDR1 SNHLY and CDR2 FYNNEI. V lost 3 bases to trimming and J lost 0 bases, with 6 bases between them. The CDR3 covers 14 residues. This chain joins TRBV2 and TRBJ2-1, with D uncertain. This receptor was obtained from a man aged 35-49 years with COVID-19, enrolled during active disease. Input material: peripheral blood. CDR3 residues: CASSEIDSYNEQFF. CDR3 DNA sequence: TGTGCCAGCAGTGAGATAGACTCCTACAATGAGCAGTTCTTC.